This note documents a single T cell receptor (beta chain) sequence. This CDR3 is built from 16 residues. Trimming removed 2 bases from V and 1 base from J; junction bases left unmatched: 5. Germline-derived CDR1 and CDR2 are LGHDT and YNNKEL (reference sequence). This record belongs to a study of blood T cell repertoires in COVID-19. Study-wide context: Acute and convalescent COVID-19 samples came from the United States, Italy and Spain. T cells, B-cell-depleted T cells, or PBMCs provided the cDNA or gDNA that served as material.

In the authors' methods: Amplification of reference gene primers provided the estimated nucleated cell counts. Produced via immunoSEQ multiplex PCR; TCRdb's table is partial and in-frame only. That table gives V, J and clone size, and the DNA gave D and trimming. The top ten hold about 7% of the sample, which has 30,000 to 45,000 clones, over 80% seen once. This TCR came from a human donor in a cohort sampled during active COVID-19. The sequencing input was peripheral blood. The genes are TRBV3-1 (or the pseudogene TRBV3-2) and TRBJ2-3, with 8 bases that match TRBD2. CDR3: CASSQYSGEGTDTQYF. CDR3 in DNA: TGTGCCAGCAGCCAATATAGCGGGGAGGGCACAGATACGCAGTATTTT.